The source of this T cell receptor beta chain is a study of blood T cells in healthy people across ages. Study outcomes and limitations: Lack of knowledge of donor CMV status possibly confounded expanded clonotype changes. Since the PBMCs were unsorted, naive and antigen-experienced cells could not be conclusively compared.

Through a sample-barcoded 5' primer and a J-beta primer mix, a second PCR was run for roughly 6 to 11 cycles. MiXCR was run by TCRdb on the 5' RACE reads, yielding one entry per CDR3 protein. Of about 720,000 distinct CDR3 sequences listed, approximately 21% were seen once; the top ten hold 22%. The germline V gene encodes CDR1 SGHAT and CDR2 FQNNGV. The V end lost 1 base, the J end lost 0 bases, and 17 bases lay between the germline ends. The CDR3 has 18 residues. This clonotype occurred many times. Its antigen is as yet unknown. This TCR came from a man in his sixties or seventies in good health. Sequencing used blood. The chain has TRBV11-2 and TRBJ2-3; D is uncertain. CDR3: CASSLGGIAERSTDTQYF. As DNA, the CDR3 is TGTGCCAGCAGCTTAGGGGGTATAGCTGAACGTAGCACAGATACGCAGTATTTT.